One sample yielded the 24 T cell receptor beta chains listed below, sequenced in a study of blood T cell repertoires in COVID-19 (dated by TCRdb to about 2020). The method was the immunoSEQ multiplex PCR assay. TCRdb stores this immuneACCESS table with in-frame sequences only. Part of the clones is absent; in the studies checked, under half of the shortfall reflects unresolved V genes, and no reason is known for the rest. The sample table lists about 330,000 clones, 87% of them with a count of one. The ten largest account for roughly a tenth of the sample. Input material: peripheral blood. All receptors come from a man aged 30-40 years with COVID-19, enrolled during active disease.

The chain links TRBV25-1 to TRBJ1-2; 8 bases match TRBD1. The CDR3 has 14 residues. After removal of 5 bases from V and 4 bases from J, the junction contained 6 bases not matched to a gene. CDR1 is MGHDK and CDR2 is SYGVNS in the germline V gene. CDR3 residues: CASSTTDRVYGYTF. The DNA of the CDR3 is TGTGCCAGCAGTACTACGGACAGGGTCTATGGCTACACCTTC.

The CDR3 region has the DNA TGTGCCAGCAGTGCCTCACACGGGGGTGAGCAGTTCTTC. It translates to CASSASHGGEQFF. V is TRBV12-3 or TRBV12-4 and J is TRBJ2-1, with D perhaps TRBD2 (6 bases). There are 13 residues in the CDR3. Trimming removed 5 bases from V and 9 bases from J, with 14 bases in between.

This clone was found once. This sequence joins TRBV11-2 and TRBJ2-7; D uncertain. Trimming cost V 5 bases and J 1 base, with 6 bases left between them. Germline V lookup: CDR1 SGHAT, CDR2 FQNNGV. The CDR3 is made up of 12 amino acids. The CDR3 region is CASSLTSYEQYF. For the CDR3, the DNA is TGTGCCAGCAGCCTTACATCCTACGAGCAGTACTTC. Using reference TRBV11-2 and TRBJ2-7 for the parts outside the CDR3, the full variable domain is EAGVAQSPRYKIIEKRQSVAFWCNPISGHATLYWYQQILGQGPKLLIQFQNNGVVDDSQLPKDRFSAERLKGVDSTLKIQPAKLEDSAVYLCASSLTSYEQYFGPGTRLTVT.

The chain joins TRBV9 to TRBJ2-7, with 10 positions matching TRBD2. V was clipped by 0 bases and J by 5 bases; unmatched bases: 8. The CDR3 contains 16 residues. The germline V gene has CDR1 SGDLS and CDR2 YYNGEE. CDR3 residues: CASSVAGTSGINEQYF. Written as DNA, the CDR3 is TGTGCCAGCAGCGTAGCTGGTACTAGCGGGATCAACGAGCAGTACTTC. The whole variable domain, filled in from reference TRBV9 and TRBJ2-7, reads DSGVTQTPKHLITATGQRVTLRCSPRSGDLSVYWYQQSLDQGLQFLIQYYNGEERAKGNILERFSAQQFPDLHSELNLSSLELGDSALYFCASSVAGTSGINEQYFGPGTRLTVT.

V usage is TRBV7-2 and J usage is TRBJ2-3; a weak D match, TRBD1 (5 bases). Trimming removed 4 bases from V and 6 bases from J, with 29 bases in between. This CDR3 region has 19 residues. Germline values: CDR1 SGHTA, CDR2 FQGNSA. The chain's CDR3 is CASSSLLNQNRLPMDTQYF. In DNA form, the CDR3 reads TGTGCCAGCAGCTCACTGTTGAACCAAAACAGGCTCCCTATGGATACGCAGTATTTT.

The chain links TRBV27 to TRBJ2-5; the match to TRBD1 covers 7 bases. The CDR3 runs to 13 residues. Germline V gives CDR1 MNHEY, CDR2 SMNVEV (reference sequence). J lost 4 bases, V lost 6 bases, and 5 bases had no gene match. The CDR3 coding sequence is TGTGCCAGCAGGGCACAGGGGTCAGAGACCCAGTACTTC. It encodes CASRAQGSETQYF.

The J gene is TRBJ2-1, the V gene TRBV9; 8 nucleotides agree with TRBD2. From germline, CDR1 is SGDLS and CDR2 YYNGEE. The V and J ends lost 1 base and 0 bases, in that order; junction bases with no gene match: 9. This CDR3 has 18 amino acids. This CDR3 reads CASSVTTSGGSSYNEQFF. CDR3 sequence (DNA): TGTGCCAGCAGCGTAACCACCTCGGGGGGGAGCTCCTACAATGAGCAGTTCTTC. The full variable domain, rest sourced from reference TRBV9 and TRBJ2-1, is DSGVTQTPKHLITATGQRVTLRCSPRSGDLSVYWYQQSLDQGLQFLIQYYNGEERAKGNILERFSAQQFPDLHSELNLSSLELGDSALYFCASSVTTSGGSSYNEQFFGPGTRLTVL.

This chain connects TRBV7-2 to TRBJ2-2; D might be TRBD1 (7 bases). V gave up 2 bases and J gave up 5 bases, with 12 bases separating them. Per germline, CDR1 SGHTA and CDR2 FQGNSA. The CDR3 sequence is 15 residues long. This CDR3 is CASSLRSGGTGELFF. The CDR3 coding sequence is TGTGCCAGCAGCTTACGGTCAGGGGGGACCGGGGAGCTGTTTTTT.

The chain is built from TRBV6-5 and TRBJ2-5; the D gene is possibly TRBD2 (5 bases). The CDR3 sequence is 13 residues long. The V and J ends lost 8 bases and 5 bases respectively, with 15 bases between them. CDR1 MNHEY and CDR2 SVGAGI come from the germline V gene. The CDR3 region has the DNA TGTGCCAGCGCCGCAGGTGGGAGTGAGACCCAGTACTTC. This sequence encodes CASAAGGSETQYF.

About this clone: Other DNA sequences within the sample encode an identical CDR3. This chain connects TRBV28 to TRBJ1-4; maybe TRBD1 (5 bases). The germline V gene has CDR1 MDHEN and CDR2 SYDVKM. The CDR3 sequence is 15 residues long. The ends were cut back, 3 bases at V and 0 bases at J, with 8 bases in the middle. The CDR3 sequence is CASSLGGATNEKLFF. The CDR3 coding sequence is TGTGCCAGCAGTTTGGGGGGTGCAACTAATGAAAAACTGTTTTTT.

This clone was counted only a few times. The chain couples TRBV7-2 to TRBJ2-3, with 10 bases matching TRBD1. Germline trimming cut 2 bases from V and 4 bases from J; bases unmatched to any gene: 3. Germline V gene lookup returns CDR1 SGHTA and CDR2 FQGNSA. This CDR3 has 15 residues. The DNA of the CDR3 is TGTGCCAGCAGCTTAAGGACAGGGGGACCAGATACGCAGTATTTT. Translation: CASSLRTGGPDTQYF. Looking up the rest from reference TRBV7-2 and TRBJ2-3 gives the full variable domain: GAGVSQSPSNKVTEKGKDVELRCDPISGHTALYWYRQSLGQGLEFLIYFQGNSAPDKSGLPSDRFSAERTGGSVSTLTIQRTQQEDSAVYLCASSLRTGGPDTQYFGPGTRLTVL.

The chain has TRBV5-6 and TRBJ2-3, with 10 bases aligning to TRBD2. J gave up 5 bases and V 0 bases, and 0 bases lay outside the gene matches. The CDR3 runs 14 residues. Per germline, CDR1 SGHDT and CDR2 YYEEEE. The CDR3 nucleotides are TGTGCCAGCAGCTTGGTAGCGGGGGGAGATACGCAGTATTTT. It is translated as CASSLVAGGDTQYF.

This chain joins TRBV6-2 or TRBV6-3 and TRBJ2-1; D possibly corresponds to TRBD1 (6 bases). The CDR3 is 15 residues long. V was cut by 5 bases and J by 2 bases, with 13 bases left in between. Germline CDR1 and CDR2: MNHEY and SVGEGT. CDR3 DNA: TGTGCCAGCAGTAAACAGGGAGAGGCCTACAATGAGCAGTTCTTC. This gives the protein CASSKQGEAYNEQFF.

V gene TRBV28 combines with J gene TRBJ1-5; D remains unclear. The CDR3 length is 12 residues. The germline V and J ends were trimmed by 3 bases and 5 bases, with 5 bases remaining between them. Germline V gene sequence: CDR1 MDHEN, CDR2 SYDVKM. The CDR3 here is CASSFEDQPQHF. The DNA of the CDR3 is TGTGCCAGCAGTTTTGAGGATCAGCCCCAGCATTTT.

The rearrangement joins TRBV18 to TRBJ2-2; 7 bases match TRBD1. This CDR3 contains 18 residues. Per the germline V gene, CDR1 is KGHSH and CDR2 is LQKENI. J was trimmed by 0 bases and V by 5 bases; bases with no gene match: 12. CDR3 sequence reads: CASSFLLTGQTNTGELFF. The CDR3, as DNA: TGTGCCAGCTCATTCTTACTAACGGGACAGACGAACACCGGGGAGCTGTTTTTT.

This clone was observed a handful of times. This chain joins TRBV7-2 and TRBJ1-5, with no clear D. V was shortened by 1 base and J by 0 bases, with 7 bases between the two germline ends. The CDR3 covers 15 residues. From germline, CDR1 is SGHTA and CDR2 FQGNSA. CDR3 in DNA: TGTGCCAGCAGCTTAGTACAGAATAGCAATCAGCCCCAGCATTTT. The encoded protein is CASSLVQNSNQPQHF. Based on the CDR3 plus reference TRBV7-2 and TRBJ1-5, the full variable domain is GAGVSQSPSNKVTEKGKDVELRCDPISGHTALYWYRQSLGQGLEFLIYFQGNSAPDKSGLPSDRFSAERTGGSVSTLTIQRTQQEDSAVYLCASSLVQNSNQPQHFGDGTRLSIL.

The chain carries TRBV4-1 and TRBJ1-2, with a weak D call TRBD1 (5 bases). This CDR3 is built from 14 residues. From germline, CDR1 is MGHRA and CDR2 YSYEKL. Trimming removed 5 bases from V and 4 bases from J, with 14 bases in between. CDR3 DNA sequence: TGCGCCAGCAGCTCGCAGGGTCCTCCCTATGGCTACACCTTC. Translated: CASSSQGPPYGYTF.

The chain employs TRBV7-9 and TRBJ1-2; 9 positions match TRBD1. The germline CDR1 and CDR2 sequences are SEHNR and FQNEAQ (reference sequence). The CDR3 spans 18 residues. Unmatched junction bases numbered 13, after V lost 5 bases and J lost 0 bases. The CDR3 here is CASSPKDRGLLANYGYTF. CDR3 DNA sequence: TGTGCCAGCAGCCCGAAGGACAGGGGCCTTTTAGCTAACTATGGCTACACCTTC.

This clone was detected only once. The CDR3 nucleotides are TGCGCCAGTTCCAGGGGGGAGACCATGAATTGGAACACCGGGGAGCTGTTTTTT. This sequence encodes CASSRGETMNWNTGELFF. V is TRBV5-1 and J is TRBJ2-2; weak D call: TRBD1 (7 bases). CDR1 and CDR2 from the germline V gene are SGHRS and YFSETQ. CDR3 length: 18 amino acids. V gave up 8 bases and J gave up 1 base, with 24 bases separating them. Full variable domain (missing parts from reference TRBV5-1 and TRBJ2-2): KAGVTQTPRYLIKTRGQQVTLSCSPISGHRSVSWYQQTPGQGLQFLFEYFSETQRNKGNFPGRFSGRQFSNSRSEMNVSTLELGDSALYLCASSRGETMNWNTGELFFGEGSRLTVL.

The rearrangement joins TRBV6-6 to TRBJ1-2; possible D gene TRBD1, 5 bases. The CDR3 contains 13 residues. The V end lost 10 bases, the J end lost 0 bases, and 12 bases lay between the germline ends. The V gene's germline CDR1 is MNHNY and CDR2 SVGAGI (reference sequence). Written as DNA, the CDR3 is TGTGCCACGGGGGGGGTCCCTAACTATGGCTACACCTTC. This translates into CATGGVPNYGYTF.

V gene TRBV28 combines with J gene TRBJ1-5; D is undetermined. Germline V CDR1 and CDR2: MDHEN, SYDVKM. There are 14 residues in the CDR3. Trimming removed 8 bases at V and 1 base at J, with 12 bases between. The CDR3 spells CASLSGLSNQPQHF. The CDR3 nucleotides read TGTGCCAGCCTATCGGGGTTAAGCAATCAGCCCCAGCATTTT.

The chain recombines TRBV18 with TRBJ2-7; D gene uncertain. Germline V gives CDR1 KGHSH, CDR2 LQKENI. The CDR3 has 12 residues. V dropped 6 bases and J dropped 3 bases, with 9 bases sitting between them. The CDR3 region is CASSPRNYEQYF. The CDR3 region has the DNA TGTGCCAGCTCGCCTAGGAACTACGAGCAGTACTTC.

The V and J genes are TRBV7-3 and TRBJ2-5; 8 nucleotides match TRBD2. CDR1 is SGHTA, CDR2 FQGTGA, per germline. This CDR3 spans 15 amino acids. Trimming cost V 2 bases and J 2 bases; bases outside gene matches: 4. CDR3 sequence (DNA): TGTGCCAGCAGCTTACTCGGGACTAGACAAGAGACCCAGTACTTC. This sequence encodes CASSLLGTRQETQYF.

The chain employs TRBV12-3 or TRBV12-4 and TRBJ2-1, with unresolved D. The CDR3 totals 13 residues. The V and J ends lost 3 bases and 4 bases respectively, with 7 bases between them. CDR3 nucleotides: TGTGCCAGCAGTTTGGCGGATTACAATGAGCAGTTCTTC. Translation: CASSLADYNEQFF.